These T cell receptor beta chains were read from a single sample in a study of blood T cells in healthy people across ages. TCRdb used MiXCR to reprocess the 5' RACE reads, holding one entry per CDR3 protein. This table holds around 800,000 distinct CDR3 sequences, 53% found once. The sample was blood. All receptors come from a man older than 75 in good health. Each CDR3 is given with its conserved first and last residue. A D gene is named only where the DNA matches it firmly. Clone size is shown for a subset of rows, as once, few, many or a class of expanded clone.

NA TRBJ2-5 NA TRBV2 TGTGCCAGCAGCGCCCTCCCGGAGACCCAGTACTTC CASSALPETQYF
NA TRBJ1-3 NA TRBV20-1 TGCAGTGCTTACCGACAGTCTACTGGAAACACCATATATTTT CSAYRQSTGNTIYF
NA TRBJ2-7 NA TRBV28 TGTGCCAGCAGGGCCCCGTTTCGGCCCTACGAGCAGTACTTC CASRAPFRPYEQYF
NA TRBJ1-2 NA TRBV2 TGTGCCAGCAGTGAAGCGGAGGCTAGGGACACCTATGGCTACACCTTC CASSEAEARDTYGYTF
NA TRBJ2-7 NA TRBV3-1 TGTGCCAGCAGCCGCGCCACAGGGTCCTACGAGCAGTACTTC CASSRATGSYEQYF
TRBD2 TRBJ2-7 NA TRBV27 TGTGCCAGCAGTGGGAGCGGGACCTCCCGGGAGCAGTACTTC CASSGSGTSREQYF
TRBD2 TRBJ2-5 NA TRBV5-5 TGTGCCAGCAGATCCCCATCAATCATAGCGGGAGCTGGAGAGACCCAGTACTTC CASRSPSIIAGAGETQYF
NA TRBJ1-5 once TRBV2 TGTGCCAGCAGAGCTTCTACAGGGAAGAATCAGCCCCAGCATTTT CASRASTGKNQPQHF
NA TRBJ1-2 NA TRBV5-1 TGCGCCAGCAGCTTGACTGTAGGAGCGGACTATGGCTACACCTTC CASSLTVGADYGYTF
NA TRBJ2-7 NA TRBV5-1 TGCGCCAGCAACCAGAACGACTACGAGCAGTACTTC CASNQNDYEQYF
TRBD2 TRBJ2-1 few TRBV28 TGTGCCAGCAGTCTCCGTGGGGTAGCGGGAGGCCCTTACAATGAGCAGTTCTTC CASSLRGVAGGPYNEQFF
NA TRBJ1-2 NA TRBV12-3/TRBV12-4 TGTGCCAGCAGTTTAGAGGTCGGGGGGACCTATGGCTACACCTTC CASSLEVGGTYGYTF
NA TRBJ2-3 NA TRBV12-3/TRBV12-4 TGTGCCAGCAGGCCTAATTCAGATACGCAGTATTTT CASRPNSDTQYF
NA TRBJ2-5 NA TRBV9 TGTGCCAGCCTAGAGGAGCGGGAAGAGACCCAGTACTTC CASLEEREETQYF
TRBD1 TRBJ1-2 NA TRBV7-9 TGTGCCAGCAGGGGCGACAGGGGAGACAGGAACTATGGCTACACCTTC CASRGDRGDRNYGYTF
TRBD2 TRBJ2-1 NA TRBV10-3 TGTGCCATCAGTGAAGAGAGCGGGGGGTACAATGAGCAGTTCTTC CAISEESGGYNEQFF
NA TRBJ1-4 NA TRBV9 TGTGCCAGCAGCGTAGATACAACTAATGAAAAACTGTTTTTT CASSVDTTNEKLFF
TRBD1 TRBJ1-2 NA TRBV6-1 TGTGCCAGCAGTGCCCGGGACAGGGGGCTGTATGGCTACACCTTC CASSARDRGLYGYTF
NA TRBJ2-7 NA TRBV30 TGTGCCTGGAGGCCCGTCTACGAGCAGTACTTC CAWRPVYEQYF
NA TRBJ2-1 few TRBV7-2 TGTGCCAGCAGCCAGGTTCTGGGCAATGAGCAGTTCTTC CASSQVLGNEQFF
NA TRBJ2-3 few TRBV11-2 TGTGCCAGCGGAATCCTCGGGAGATACGCGTATTTT CASGILGRYAYF
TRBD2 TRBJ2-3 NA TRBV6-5 TGTGCCAGCAGTTCCCGGACTAGCGGGAGCCACAGATACGCGTATTTT CASSSRTSGSHRYAYF
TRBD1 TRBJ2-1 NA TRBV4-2 TGTGCCAGCAGCCATATAGGGACAGGGTTAGGAGATGAGCAGTTCTTC CASSHIGTGLGDEQFF
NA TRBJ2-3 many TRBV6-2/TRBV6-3 TGTGCCAGCAGAGGTGGGGGCCAGGCTGCACACAGATACGCGTATTTT CASRGGGQAAHRYAYF
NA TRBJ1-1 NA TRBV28 TGTGCCAGCAGCCACGGGGGGGTCGAAGGTGAAGCTTTCTTT CASSHGGVEGEAFF
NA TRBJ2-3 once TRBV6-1 TGTGCCATCAATCCGGGCCGGGGTAGCACAGATACGCAGTATTTT CAINPGRGSTDTQYF
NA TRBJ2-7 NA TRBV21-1 TGTGCCAGCAGCAAGCAACGGACAGGGCCCTACGAGAAGTACTTC CASSKQRTGPYEKYF
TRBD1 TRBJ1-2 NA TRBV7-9 TGTGCCAGCAGCCCAGGGGGGGGCTCCGGTGGCTACACCTTC CASSPGGGSGGYTF
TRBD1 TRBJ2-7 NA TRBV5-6 TGTGCCAGCAGCTCGACCGGGACAGTCTCCTACGAGCAGTACTTC CASSSTGTVSYEQYF
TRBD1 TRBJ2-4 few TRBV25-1 TGTGCCAGCAGTACAGGGGGCGTATACATTCAGTACTTC CASSTGGVYIQYF
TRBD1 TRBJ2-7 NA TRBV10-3 TGTGCCACCAGGGGACAGGGGGCAGGGAACGAGCAGTACTTC CATRGQGAGNEQYF
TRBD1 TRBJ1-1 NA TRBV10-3 TGTGCCATCAGTGGTGCTCAGGGGGGGGCTTTCTTT CAISGAQGGAFF
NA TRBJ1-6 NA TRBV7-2 TGTGCCAGCAGCTTACGTCAGGGGAATAATTCACCCCTCCACTTT CASSLRQGNNSPLHF
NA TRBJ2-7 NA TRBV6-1 TGTGCCAGCAGCACCCGGGCCGTGTCGACCTACGAGCAGTACTTC CASSTRAVSTYEQYF
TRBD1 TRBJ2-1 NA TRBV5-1 TGCGCCAGCAGCTTAAGGACAGGGGAGGGCAATGAGCAGTTCTTC CASSLRTGEGNEQFF
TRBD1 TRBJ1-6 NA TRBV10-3 TGTGCCATCAGTGAGTCCTGGACAGGGAGGACTGATTCACCCCTCCACTTT CAISESWTGRTDSPLHF
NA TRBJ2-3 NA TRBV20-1 TGCAGTGCTACGGATACGAGCACAGATACGCAGTATTTT CSATDTSTDTQYF
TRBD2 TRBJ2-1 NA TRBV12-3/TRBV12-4 TGTGCCAGCCGGACTAGCGGGGGGTACAATGAGCAGTTCTTC CASRTSGGYNEQFF
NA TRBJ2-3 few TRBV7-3 TGTGCCAGCAGCTTAAACGGCCCAGATACGCAGTATTTT CASSLNGPDTQYF
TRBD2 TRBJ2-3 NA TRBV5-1 TGCGCCAGGGGCGGACTAGCGGTTGACAGATACGCGTATTTT CARGGLAVDRYAYF
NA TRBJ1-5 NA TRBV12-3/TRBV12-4 TGTGCCAGCACCCTAGGGGGCAATCAGCCCCAGCATTTT CASTLGGNQPQHF
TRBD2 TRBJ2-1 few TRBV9 TGTGCCAGCAGCCCAACAGCTAGCGGAGTCTACAATGAGCAGTTCTTC CASSPTASGVYNEQFF
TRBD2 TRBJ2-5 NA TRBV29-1 TGCAGCGTCGGTCTACTAGCGGGGAGAGAGACCCAGTACTTC CSVGLLAGRETQYF
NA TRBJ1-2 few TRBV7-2 TGTGCCAGCAGCTTTCTAGACATTAATGGCTACACCTTC CASSFLDINGYTF
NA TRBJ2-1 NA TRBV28 TGTGCCAGCAACCACCGGGCCCTCCGTGATGAGCAGTTCTTC CASNHRALRDEQFF
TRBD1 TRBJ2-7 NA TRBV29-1 TGCAGCGTTCGGCAGGGGGCAAACGAGCAGTACTTC CSVRQGANEQYF
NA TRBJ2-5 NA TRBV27 TGTGCCAGCGGAACAGTGTACCAAGAGACCCAGTACTTC CASGTVYQETQYF
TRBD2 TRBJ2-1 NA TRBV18 TGTGCCAGCTCAATCCTTGGACTAGCGGGAGTCAATGAGCAGTTCTTC CASSILGLAGVNEQFF